What follows is one TCR beta chain and its context. Its antigen is unidentified. This may come from a read error, since a much larger clone is one base off. The data were taken from a study of T-cell reconstitution after alpha-beta-depleted transplantation in children. Notes on the study in general: By one year post-transplant, T-cell counts and diversity largely arose from T cells that were newly produced.

A TCRbeta library incorporating unique molecular identifiers was prepared. MiXCR, run by TCRdb on the PCR reads, gives a single entry per CDR3 protein. The sample includes 530,000 or so distinct CDR3 sequences, 20% to 30% of them seen just once. The CDR3 totals 11 residues. Germline CDR1 reads KGHDR; CDR2 reads SFDVKD. The V end lost 4 bases, the J end lost 5 bases, and 4 bases lay between the germline ends. Sequences were derived from PBMCs, sampled before TCRalphabeta/CD19-depleted stem cell transplant. The gene calls are TRBV24-1 and TRBJ2-5; D is ambiguous. The source of this sequence is a boy under two years old with Wiskott-Aldrich syndrome, due to receive a stem cell transplant. In DNA, the CDR3 is TGTGCCACCAGTGAGGGGGAGACCCAGTACTTC. Amino acid sequence: CATSEGETQYF.